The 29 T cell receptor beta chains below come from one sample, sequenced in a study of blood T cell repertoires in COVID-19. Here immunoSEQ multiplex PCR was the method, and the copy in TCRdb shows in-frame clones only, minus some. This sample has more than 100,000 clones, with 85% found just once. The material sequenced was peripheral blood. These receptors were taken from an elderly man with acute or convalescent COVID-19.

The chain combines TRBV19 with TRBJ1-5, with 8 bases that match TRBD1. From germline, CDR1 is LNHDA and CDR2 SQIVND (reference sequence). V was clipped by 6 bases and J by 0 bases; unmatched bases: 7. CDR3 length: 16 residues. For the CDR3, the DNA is TGTGCCAGTAGCGACAGGGGCGCCTATAGCAATCAGCCCCAGCATTTT. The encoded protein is CASSDRGAYSNQPQHF.

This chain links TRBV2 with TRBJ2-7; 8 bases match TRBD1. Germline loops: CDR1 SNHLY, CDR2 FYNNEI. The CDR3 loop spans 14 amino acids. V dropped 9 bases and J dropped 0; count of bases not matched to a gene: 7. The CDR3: CASSGQGSSYEQYF. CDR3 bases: TGTGCCAGTTCAGGACAGGGTTCCTCCTACGAGCAGTACTTC.

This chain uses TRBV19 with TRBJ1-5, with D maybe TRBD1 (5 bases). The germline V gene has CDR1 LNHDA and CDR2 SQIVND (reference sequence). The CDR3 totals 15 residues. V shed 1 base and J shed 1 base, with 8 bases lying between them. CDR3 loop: CASSIGGRSNQPQHF. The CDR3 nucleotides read TGTGCCAGTAGTATAGGGGGCCGGAGCAATCAGCCCCAGCATTTT.

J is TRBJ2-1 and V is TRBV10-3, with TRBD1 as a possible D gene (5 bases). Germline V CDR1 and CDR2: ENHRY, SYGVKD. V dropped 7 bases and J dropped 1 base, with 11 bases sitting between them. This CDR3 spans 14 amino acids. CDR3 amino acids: CAITTGPSYNEQFF. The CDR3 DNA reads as TGTGCCATCACAACAGGCCCTTCCTACAATGAGCAGTTCTTC.

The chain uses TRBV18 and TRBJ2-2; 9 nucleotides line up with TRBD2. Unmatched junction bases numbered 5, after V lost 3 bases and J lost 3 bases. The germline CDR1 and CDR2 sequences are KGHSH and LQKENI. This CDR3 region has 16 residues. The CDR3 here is CASSPGVAGDTGELFF. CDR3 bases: TGTGCCAGCTCACCGGGGGTAGCGGGAGACACCGGGGAGCTGTTTTTT.

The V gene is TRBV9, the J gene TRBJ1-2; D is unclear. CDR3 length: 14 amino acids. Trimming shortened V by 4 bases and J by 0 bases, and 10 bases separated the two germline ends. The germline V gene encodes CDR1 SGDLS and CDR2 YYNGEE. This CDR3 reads CASSPGSANYGYTF. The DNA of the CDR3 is TGTGCCAGCAGCCCGGGTTCTGCTAACTATGGCTACACCTTC.

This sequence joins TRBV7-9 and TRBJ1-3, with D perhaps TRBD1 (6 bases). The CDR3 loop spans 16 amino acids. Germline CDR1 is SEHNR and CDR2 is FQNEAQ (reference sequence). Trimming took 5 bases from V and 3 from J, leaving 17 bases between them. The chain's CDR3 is CASSIHRETYGNTIYF. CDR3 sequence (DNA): TGTGCCAGCAGCATTCACAGGGAAACGTATGGAAACACCATATATTTT.

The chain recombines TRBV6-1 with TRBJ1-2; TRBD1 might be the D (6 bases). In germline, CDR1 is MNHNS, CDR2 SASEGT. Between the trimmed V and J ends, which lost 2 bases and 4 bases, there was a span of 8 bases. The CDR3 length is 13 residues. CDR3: CASSELTGYGYTF. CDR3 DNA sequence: TGTGCCAGCAGTGAACTGACAGGCTATGGCTACACCTTC.

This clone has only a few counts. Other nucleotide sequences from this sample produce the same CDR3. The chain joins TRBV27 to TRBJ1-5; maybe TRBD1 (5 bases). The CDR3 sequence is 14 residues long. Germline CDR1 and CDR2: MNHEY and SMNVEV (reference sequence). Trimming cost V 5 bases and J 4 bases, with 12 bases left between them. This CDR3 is CASSPRGGNQPQHF. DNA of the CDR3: TGTGCCAGCAGTCCCCGGGGGGGGAATCAGCCCCAGCATTTT.

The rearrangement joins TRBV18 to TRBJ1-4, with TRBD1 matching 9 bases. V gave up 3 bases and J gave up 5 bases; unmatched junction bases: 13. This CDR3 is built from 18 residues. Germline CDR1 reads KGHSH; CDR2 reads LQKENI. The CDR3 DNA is TGTGCCAGCTCACCGGGGACAGGGAGATCGGGCAGAAATGAAAAACTGTTTTTT. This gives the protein CASSPGTGRSGRNEKLFF.

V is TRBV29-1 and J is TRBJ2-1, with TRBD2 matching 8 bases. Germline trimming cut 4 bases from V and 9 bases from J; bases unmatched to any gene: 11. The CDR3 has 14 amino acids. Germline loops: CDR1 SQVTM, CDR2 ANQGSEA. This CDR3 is CSVAETSVRGEQFF. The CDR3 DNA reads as TGCAGCGTTGCTGAGACTAGCGTAAGGGGTGAGCAGTTCTTC.

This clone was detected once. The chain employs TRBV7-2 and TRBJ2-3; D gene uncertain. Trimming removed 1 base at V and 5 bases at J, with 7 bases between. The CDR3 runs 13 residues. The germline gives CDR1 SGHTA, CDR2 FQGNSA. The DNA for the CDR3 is TGTGCCAGCAGCTTAGGTTGGCAAGATACGCAGTATTTT. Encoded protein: CASSLGWQDTQYF.

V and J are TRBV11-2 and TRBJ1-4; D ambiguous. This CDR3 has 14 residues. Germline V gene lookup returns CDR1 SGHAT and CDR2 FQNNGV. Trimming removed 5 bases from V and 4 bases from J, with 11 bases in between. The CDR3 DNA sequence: TGTGCCAGCAGCCTAGGACTGATTAATGAAAAACTGTTTTTT. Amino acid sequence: CASSLGLINEKLFF. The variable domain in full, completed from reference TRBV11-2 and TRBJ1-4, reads EAGVAQSPRYKIIEKRQSVAFWCNPISGHATLYWYQQILGQGPKLLIQFQNNGVVDDSQLPKDRFSAERLKGVDSTLKIQPAKLEDSAVYLCASSLGLINEKLFFGSGTQLSVL.

The CDR3 is CASSVTVSSNQPQHF. The DNA for the CDR3 is TGTGCCAGCAGCGTGACAGTTTCGTCAAATCAGCCCCAGCATTTT. This chain connects TRBV2 to TRBJ1-5; perhaps TRBD1 as D (5 bases). V was clipped by 6 bases and J by 4 bases, with 16 bases between them. The CDR3 runs 15 residues. CDR1 is SNHLY, CDR2 FYNNEI, per germline.

The CDR3 region has the DNA TGCGCCAGCAGCCAAGGAACCTCTAGCGGGGGGTCCTACGAGCAGTACTTC. Translation gives CASSQGTSSGGSYEQYF. V gene TRBV4-3 combines with J gene TRBJ2-7; 11 nucleotides match TRBD2. The CDR3 extends over 17 amino acids. Trimming removed 1 base from V and 1 base from J; junction bases left unmatched: 6. The germline gives CDR1 LGHNA, CDR2 YSLEER.

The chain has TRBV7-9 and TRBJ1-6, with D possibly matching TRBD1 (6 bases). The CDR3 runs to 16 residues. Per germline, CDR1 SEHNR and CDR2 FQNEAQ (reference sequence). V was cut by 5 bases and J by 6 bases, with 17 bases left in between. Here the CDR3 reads CASSTSSEGVNSPLHF. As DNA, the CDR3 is TGTGCCAGCAGCACTAGTAGCGAGGGGGTTAATTCACCCCTCCACTTT.

The CDR3 sequence is CASSPTGGGMNTEAFF. CDR3 bases: TGTGCCAGCTCACCAACAGGGGGCGGGATGAACACTGAAGCTTTCTTT. V is TRBV18 and J is TRBJ1-1; TRBD1 matches 9 bases. CDR3 length: 16 amino acids. Unmatched junction bases numbered 4, after V lost 2 bases and J lost 0 bases. Germline assignment: CDR1 KGHSH and CDR2 LQKENI.

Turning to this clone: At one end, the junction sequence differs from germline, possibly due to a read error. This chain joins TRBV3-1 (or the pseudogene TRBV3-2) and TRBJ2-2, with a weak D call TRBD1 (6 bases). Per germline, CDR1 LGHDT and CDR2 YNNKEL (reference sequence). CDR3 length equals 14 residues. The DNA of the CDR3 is TGTGCCAGCAGCCAACAGGGGAACCCCGGGGAGCTGTTTTTT. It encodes CASSQQGNPGELFF.

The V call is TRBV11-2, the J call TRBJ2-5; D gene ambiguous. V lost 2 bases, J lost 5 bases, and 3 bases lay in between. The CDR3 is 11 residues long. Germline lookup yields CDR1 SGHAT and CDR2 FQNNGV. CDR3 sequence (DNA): TGTGCCAGCAGCTTAAGCGAGACCCAGTACTTC. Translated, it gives CASSLSETQYF.

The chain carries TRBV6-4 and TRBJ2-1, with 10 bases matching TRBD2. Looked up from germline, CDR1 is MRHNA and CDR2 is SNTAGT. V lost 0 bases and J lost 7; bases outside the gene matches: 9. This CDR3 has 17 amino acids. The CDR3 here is CASSDSSKLAGMNEQFF. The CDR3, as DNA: TGTGCCAGCAGTGACTCGTCAAAACTAGCGGGAATGAATGAGCAGTTCTTC.

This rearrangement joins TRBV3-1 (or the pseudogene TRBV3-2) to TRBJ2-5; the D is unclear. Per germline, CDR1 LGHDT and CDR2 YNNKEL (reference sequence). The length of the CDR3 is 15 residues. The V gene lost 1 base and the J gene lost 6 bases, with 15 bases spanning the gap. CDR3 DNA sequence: TGTGCCAGCAGCCAAGGAAAACCCCGGTTGAAGACCCAGTACTTC. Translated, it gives CASSQGKPRLKTQYF.

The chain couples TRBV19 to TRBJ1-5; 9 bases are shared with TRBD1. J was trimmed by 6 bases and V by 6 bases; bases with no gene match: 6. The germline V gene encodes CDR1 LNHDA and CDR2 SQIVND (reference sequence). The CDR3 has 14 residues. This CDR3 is CASSSRDRVQPQHF. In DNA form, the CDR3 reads TGTGCCAGTAGCTCCCGGGACAGGGTTCAGCCCCAGCATTTT.

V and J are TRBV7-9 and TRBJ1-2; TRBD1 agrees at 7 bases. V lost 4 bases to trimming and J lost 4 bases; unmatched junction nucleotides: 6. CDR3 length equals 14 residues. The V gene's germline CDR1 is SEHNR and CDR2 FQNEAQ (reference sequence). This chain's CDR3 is CASSSTTGSYGYTF. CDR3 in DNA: TGTGCCAGCAGCTCCACGACAGGGAGCTATGGCTACACCTTC.

The CDR3 nucleotides are TGTGCCAGCTCGGGAGTGTACGAGCAGTACTTC. It specifies CASSGVYEQYF. The rearrangement uses TRBV25-1 and TRBJ2-7, with D possibly TRBD2 on 6 matching bases. Trimming took 8 bases from V and 4 from J, leaving 9 bases between them. The germline gives CDR1 MGHDK, CDR2 SYGVNS. The CDR3 has 11 amino acids.

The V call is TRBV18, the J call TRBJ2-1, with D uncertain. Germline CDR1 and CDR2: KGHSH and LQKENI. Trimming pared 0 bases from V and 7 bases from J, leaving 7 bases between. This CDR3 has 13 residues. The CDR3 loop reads CASSPPSLNEQFF. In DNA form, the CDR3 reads TGTGCCAGCTCACCACCTTCTTTAAATGAGCAGTTCTTC.

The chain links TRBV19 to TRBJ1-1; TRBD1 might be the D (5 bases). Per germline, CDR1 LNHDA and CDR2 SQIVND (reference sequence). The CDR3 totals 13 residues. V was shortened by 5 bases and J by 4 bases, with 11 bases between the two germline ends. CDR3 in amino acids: CASSREGRTEAFF. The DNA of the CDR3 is TGTGCCAGTAGTCGGGAGGGGCGCACTGAAGCTTTCTTT.

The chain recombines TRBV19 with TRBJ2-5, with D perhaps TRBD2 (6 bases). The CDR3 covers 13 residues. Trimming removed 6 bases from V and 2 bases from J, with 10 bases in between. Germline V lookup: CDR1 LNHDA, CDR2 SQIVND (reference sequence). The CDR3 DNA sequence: TGTGCCAGTAGCCGGGGACTTCAAGAGACCCAGTACTTC. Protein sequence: CASSRGLQETQYF.

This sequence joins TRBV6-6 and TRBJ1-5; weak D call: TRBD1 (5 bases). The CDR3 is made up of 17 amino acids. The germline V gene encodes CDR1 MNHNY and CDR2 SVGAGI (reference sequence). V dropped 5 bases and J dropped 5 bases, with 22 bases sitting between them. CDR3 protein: CASSLLDPSGGYQPQHF. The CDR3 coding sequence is TGTGCCAGCAGTCTACTCGACCCCTCTGGGGGGTATCAGCCCCAGCATTTT.

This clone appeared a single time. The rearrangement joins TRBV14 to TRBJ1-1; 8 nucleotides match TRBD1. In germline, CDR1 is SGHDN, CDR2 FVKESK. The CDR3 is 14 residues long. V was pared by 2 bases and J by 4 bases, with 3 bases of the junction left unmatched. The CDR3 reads CASSQQQGGTEAFF. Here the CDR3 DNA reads TGTGCCAGCAGCCAACAACAGGGGGGCACTGAAGCTTTCTTT.